This T cell receptor (beta chain) was captured by sequencing in a study of T-cell reconstitution after alpha-beta-depleted transplantation in children. The TCRbeta library incorporated unique molecular identifiers. TCRdb recomputed calls from the PCR reads with MiXCR, one row per CDR3 protein. The sample lists about 100,000 distinct CDR3 sequences, 7% to 8% occurring once. This clonotype was observed many times. Its antigen is unidentified. Study conclusions and caveats: For some patients, TCRbeta diversity was high at day 60 because of recipient T cells and thymic progenitors that survived. Among T cells one year after transplant, newly produced cells accounted for most counts and diversity.

The ends lost 5 bases at V and 6 bases at J; junction bases unmatched: 22. CDR3 length: 18 residues. Germline V gene lookup returns CDR1 DFQATT and CDR2 SNEGSKA (reference sequence). The receptor was isolated from a boy between 2 and 10 years old with acute lymphoblastic leukemia, due to receive a stem cell transplant. The sample consisted of PBMCs, taken before TCRalphabeta/CD19-depleted stem cell transplant. The gene calls are TRBV20-1 and TRBJ2-3; 8 bases align to TRBD2. CDR3 amino acids: CSADTFSSSGAVRDTQYF. Written as DNA, the CDR3 is TGCAGTGCTGACACCTTTTCGAGTAGCGGGGCGGTCCGGGATACGCAGTATTTT.